The 15 T cell receptor beta chains below all came from one sample that was sequenced in a study of hypomethylating agent response in myelodysplastic syndrome. Sequencing used immunoSEQ multiplex PCR; TCRdb keeps in-frame clones, though not all of them. The sample has thousands of clones, about 80% seen once. The sequencing used bone marrow, collected before or after starting hypomethylating agent treatment for myelodysplastic syndrome (not recorded which). All receptors derive from a human donor with myelodysplastic syndrome.

The chain has TRBV6-6 and TRBJ1-2, with D hard to call. Trimming took off 4 bases at V and 7 bases at J, with 13 bases between the two ends. This CDR3 contains 13 residues. Germline V gene lookup returns CDR1 MNHNY and CDR2 SVGAGI (reference sequence). The CDR3, as DNA: TGTGCCAGCAGTTCCGGACCGGCGGGTGGCTACACCTTC. Encoded protein: CASSSGPAGGYTF.

The chain carries TRBV7-2 and TRBJ1-1, with D perhaps TRBD1 (6 bases). CDR1 is SGHTA and CDR2 is FQGNSA in the germline V gene. The V end was cut by 5 bases, the J end by 3 bases, with 10 bases between. This CDR3 is built from 13 residues. The CDR3 sequence: CASSRGMDTEAFF. CDR3 coding DNA: TGTGCCAGCAGCAGGGGGATGGACACTGAAGCTTTCTTT.

The chain has TRBV7-7 and TRBJ2-6; D perhaps matches TRBD2 (6 bases). Germline V CDR1 and CDR2: SSHAT, FNYEAQ (reference sequence). Trimming cost V 4 bases and J 2 bases, with 9 bases left between them. The CDR3 contains 15 residues. The CDR3 bases are TGTGCCAGCAGCTCCGGGAGCCCTGGGGCCAACGTCCTGACTTTC. This encodes CASSSGSPGANVLTF.

The genes are TRBV5-4 and TRBJ1-1; TRBD1 might be the D (5 bases). This CDR3 contains 13 residues. V was pared by 0 bases and J by 11 bases, with 14 bases between. Germline V gene lookup returns CDR1 SGHNT and CDR2 YYREEE (reference sequence). The CDR3 reads CASSLGGTGDAFF. The CDR3 DNA sequence: TGTGCCAGCAGCTTGGGTGGAACAGGAGACGCTTTCTTT.

The CDR3 nucleotides are TGTGCCAGCAGTTACTCGGATATACAGGGTCGGGGCTACACCTTC. This codes for CASSYSDIQGRGYTF. The gene calls are TRBV6-6 and TRBJ1-2, with a tentative D call TRBD1 (6 bases). Germline CDR1 is MNHNY and CDR2 is SVGAGI (reference sequence). The CDR3 runs to 15 residues. The V end was cut by 0 bases, the J end by 8 bases, with 16 bases between.

This clone came up a few times. This chain links TRBV2 with TRBJ2-1; tentatively, D is TRBD1 or TRBD2 (5 bases each). Germline CDR1 is SNHLY and CDR2 is FYNNEI. The CDR3 has 12 residues. Between the trimmed V and J ends, which lost 3 bases and 12 bases, there was a span of 12 bases. In DNA form, the CDR3 reads TGTGCCAGCAGTGAGGTCCAGGGAGTGCAGTTCTTC. Its protein product is CASSEVQGVQFF.

The chain uses TRBV18 and TRBJ1-1, with a possible D match to TRBD1 (5 bases). The CDR3 has 16 residues. Germline loops: CDR1 KGHSH, CDR2 LQKENI. Trimming took off 3 bases at V and 1 base at J, with 15 bases between the two ends. The CDR3 is CASSPRGPMPNTEAFF. In nucleotides, the CDR3 is TGTGCCAGCTCACCGAGGGGCCCCATGCCGAACACTGAAGCTTTCTTT.

This chain joins TRBV15 and TRBJ1-4; 7 bases are shared with TRBD1. V trimming: 6 bases; J trimming: 4 bases; junction bases outside the gene matches: 8. The CDR3 totals 15 residues. CDR1 is LNHNV and CDR2 is YYDKDF in the germline V gene (reference sequence). CDR3 sequence reads: CATSNRGALNEKLFF. CDR3 nucleotides: TGTGCCACCAGTAACAGGGGAGCCCTTAATGAAAAACTGTTTTTT.

CDR3 sequence (DNA): TGTGCCAGCAGGGCCCCGAGCTCCTACAATGAGCAGTTCTTC. Protein sequence: CASRAPSSYNEQFF. The rearrangement links TRBV11-2 to TRBJ2-1; D is uncertain. The CDR3 consists of 14 residues. Germline assignment: CDR1 SGHAT and CDR2 FQNNGV. V was clipped by 6 bases and J by 0 bases, with 9 bases between them.

This sequence joins TRBV10-3 and TRBJ1-1; 7 bases agree with TRBD1. V gave up 0 bases and J gave up 1 base; unmatched junction bases: 5. This CDR3 has 16 amino acids. Germline V gene sequence: CDR1 ENHRY, CDR2 SYGVKD. CDR3 protein: CAISESLGQRNTEAFF. The CDR3 DNA follows: TGTGCCATCAGTGAGTCGTTGGGACAGCGGAACACTGAAGCTTTCTTT.

This sequence joins TRBV2 and TRBJ2-4, with a weak D call TRBD2 (6 bases). The V gene lost 3 bases and the J gene lost 3 bases, with 12 bases spanning the gap. CDR3 length: 15 residues. The germline V gene encodes CDR1 SNHLY and CDR2 FYNNEI. CDR3 sequence reads: CASSEDLGGKNIQYF. Written as DNA, the CDR3 is TGTGCCAGCAGTGAGGACCTGGGGGGCAAAAACATTCAGTACTTC. The variable domain in full, completed from reference TRBV2 and TRBJ2-4, reads EPEVTQTPSHQVTQMGQEVILRCVPISNHLYFYWYRQILGQKVEFLVSFYNNEISEKSEIFDDQFSVERPDGSNFTLKIRSTKLEDSAMYFCASSEDLGGKNIQYFGAGTRLSVL.

The chain joins TRBV6-1 to TRBJ1-2, with no clear D. Trimming pared 5 bases from V and 7 bases from J, leaving 14 bases between. The CDR3 is made up of 13 amino acids. CDR1 and CDR2 from the germline V gene are MNHNS and SASEGT. In DNA, the CDR3 is TGTGCCAGCAGTCCCAGCGGCTCTCCTGGCTACACCTTC. Translation gives CASSPSGSPGYTF.

The CDR3 bases are TGTGCCAGCAGCCAATCCCCCCCCTATGGCTACACCTTC. Translating it yields CASSQSPPYGYTF. The V gene is TRBV4-2, the J gene TRBJ1-2, with D unresolved. V was clipped by 2 bases and J by 4 bases, with 8 bases between them. The CDR3 spans 13 residues. In germline, CDR1 is LGHNA, CDR2 YNFKEQ.

The chain joins TRBV18 to TRBJ2-1; 10 nucleotides line up with TRBD1. This CDR3 is built from 14 residues. The germline CDR1 and CDR2 sequences are KGHSH and LQKENI. Germline trimming cut 8 bases from V and 3 bases from J; bases unmatched to any gene: 4. In DNA, the CDR3 is TGTGCCAGCAGGGGGACAGGGGACTACAATGAGCAGTTCTTC. This codes for CASRGTGDYNEQFF. Together with reference TRBV18 and TRBJ2-1, the CDR3 gives the full variable domain: NAGVMQNPRHLVRRRGQEARLRCSPMKGHSHVYWYRQLPEEGLKFMVYLQKENIIDESGMPKERFSAEFPKEGPSILRIQQVVRGDSAAYFCASRGTGDYNEQFFGPGTRLTVL.

V gene TRBV30 combines with J gene TRBJ1-1, with a weak D call TRBD1 (5 bases). Germline V gives CDR1 GTSNPN, CDR2 SVGIG (reference sequence). This CDR3 has 13 residues. The ends were cut back, 4 bases at V and 4 bases at J, with 13 bases in the middle. CDR3 loop: CAWKRAGTTEAFF. DNA for the CDR3: TGTGCCTGGAAGCGTGCAGGGACCACTGAAGCTTTCTTT.